This entry features one TCR beta chain sequence. Its antigen is still unknown. One end of the junction varies from germline; a read error may be responsible. The CDR3 is made up of 13 amino acids. CDR1 is SGHTA, CDR2 FQGTGA, per germline. TCRdb redid the calling of the PCR reads with MiXCR, one entry per CDR3 protein. The sample yields some 11,000 distinct CDR3 sequences, roughly 15% seen once. The sample comes from a study of molecular identifiers for immune sequencing clone quantification. Study-wide results and limits: Naive cells had under 1% of molecules in clones above 20 RNA copies, effectors over 98%.

This clonotype originated in a human donor in good health. Some libraries in this study had Jurkat cell RNA spiked in. Sample: naive CD8+ T cells from blood, with Jurkat cell RNA spiked in. Subset specified: FACS-sorted CD8+CD4-CCR7+CD45RA+ naive T cells. The chain has TRBV7-3 and TRBJ1-6; 7 positions agree with TRBD1. The CDR3 DNA sequence: TGTGCCAACAGCTTAGGGGGCAATTCACCCCTCCACTTT. It translates to CANSLGGNSPLHF.